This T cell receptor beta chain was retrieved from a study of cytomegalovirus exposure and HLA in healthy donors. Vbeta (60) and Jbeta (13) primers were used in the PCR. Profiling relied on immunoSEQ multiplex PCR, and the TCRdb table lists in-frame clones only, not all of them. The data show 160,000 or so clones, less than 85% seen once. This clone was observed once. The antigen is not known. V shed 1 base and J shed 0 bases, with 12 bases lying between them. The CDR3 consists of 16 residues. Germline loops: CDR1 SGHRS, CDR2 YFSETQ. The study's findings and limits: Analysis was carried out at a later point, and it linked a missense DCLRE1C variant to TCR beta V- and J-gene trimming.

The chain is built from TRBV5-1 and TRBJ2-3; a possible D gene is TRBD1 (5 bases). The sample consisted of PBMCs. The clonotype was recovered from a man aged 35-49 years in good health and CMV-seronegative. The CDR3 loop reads CASSLTPRQSTDTQYF. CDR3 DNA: TGCGCCAGCAGCTTGACCCCACGACAGAGCACAGATACGCAGTATTTT.